These 5 T cell receptor beta chains were sequenced from one sample in a study of shared clonotypes between healthy human individuals. Sequenced by immunoSEQ multiplex PCR; TCRdb stores in-frame clones only, minus some. Of 650,000 to 700,000 clones in the sample, about 90% were seen once. Source material: memory CD8+ T cells from PBMCs. Subset denoted: CD45RO+ cells pooled with CCR7-negative TemRA cells. These receptors were obtained from a man younger than 35 in good health. Some clones in this sample may be carry-over from other donors' samples.

This clone appeared once. The rearrangement uses TRBV14 and TRBJ2-5; unclear D gene. CDR3 size: 13 residues. Per the germline V gene, CDR1 is SGHDN and CDR2 is FVKESK. Trimming left V 1 base short and J 4 bases short, with 7 bases between. The CDR3, as DNA: TGTGCCAGCAGCCAAGTTTTATCAGAGACCCAGTACTTC. This gives the protein CASSQVLSETQYF.

V gene TRBV6-5 combines with J gene TRBJ1-1; the match to TRBD1 covers 9 bases. This CDR3 is built from 15 residues. V lost 5 bases to trimming and J lost 0 bases; unmatched junction nucleotides: 4. Germline CDR1 MNHEY, CDR2 SVGAGI. The CDR3 coding sequence is TGTGCCAGCAGTCCCCGGACAGGGGTGAACACTGAAGCTTTCTTT. This sequence encodes CASSPRTGVNTEAFF.

This clone has only one observation. The chain recombines TRBV19 with TRBJ2-1; TRBD2 agrees at 8 bases. The CDR3 length is 13 residues. Trimming removed 11 bases from V and 1 base from J; junction bases left unmatched: 4. Germline V gives CDR1 LNHDA, CDR2 SQIVND (reference sequence). The CDR3 loop is CALAGESYNEQFF. CDR3 bases: TGTGCCCTAGCGGGTGAATCCTACAATGAGCAGTTCTTC.

The chain recombines TRBV7-2 with TRBJ2-7, with D perhaps matching TRBD1 (6 bases). The CDR3 loop spans 14 amino acids. The germline V gene has CDR1 SGHTA and CDR2 FQGNSA. With 5 bases removed from V and 3 bases from J, the gap between germline ends came to 14 bases. The CDR3 DNA is TGTGCCAGCAGCAAACACCGGGACATCTACGAGCAGTACTTC. This encodes CASSKHRDIYEQYF. The full variable domain, with the rest looked up from reference TRBV7-2 and TRBJ2-7, is GAGVSQSPSNKVTEKGKDVELRCDPISGHTALYWYRQSLGQGLEFLIYFQGNSAPDKSGLPSDRFSAERTGGSVSTLTIQRTQQEDSAVYLCASSKHRDIYEQYFGPGTRLTVT.

The rearrangement links TRBV14 to TRBJ2-7; unclear D gene. CDR3 length equals 12 residues. Trimming pared 1 base from V and 6 bases from J, leaving 7 bases between. The germline gives CDR1 SGHDN, CDR2 FVKESK. In nucleotides, the CDR3 is TGTGCCAGCAGCCAAGGGCCCCTCGAGCAGTACTTC. Translation gives CASSQGPLEQYF.